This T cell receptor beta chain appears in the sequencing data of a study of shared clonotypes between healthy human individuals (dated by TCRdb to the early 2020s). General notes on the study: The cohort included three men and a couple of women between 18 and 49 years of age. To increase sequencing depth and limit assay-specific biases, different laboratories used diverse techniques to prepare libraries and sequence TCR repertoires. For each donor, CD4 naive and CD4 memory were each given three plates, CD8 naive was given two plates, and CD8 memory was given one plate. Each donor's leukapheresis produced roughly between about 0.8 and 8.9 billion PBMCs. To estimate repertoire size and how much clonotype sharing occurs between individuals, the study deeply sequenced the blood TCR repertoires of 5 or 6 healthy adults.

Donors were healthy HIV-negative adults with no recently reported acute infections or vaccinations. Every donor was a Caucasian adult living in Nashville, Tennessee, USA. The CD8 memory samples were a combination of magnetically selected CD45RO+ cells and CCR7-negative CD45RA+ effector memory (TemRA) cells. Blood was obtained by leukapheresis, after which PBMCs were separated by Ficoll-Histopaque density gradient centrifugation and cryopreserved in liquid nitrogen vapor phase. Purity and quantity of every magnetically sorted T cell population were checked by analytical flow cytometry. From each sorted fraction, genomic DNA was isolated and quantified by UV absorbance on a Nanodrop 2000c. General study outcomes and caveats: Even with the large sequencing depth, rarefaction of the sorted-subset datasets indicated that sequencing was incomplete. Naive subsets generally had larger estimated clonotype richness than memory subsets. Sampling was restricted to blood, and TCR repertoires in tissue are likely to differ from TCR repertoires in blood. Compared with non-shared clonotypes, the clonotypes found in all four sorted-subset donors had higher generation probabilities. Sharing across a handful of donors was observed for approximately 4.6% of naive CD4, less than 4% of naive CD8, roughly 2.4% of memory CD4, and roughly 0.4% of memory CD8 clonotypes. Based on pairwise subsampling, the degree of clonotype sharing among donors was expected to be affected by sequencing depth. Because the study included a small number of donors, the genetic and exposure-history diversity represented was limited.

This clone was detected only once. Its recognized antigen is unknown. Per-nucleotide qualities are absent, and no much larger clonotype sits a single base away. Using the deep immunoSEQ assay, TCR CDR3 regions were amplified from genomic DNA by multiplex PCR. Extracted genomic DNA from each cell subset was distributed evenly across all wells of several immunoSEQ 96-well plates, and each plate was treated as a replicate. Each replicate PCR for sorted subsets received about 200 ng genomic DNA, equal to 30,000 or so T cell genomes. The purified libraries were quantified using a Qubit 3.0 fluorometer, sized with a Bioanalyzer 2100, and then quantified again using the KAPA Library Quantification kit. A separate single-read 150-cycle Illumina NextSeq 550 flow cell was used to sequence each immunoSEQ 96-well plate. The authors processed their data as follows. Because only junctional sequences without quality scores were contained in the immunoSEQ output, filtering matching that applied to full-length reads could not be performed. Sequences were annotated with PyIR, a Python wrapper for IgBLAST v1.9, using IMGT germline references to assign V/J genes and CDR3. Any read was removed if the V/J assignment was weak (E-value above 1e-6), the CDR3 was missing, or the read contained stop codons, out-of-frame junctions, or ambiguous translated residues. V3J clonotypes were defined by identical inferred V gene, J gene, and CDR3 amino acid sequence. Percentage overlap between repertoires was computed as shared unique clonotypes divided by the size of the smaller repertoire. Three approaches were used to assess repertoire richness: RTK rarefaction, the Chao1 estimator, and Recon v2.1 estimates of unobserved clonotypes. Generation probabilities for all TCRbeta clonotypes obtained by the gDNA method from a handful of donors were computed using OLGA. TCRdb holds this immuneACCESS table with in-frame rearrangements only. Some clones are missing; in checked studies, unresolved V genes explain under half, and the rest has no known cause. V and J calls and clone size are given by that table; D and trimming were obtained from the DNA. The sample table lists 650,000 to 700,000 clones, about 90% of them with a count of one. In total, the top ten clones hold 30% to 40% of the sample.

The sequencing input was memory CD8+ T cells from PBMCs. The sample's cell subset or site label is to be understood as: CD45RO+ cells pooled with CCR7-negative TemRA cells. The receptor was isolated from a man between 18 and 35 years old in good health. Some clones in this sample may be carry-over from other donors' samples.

The nucleotide sequence is TGTGCCAGCGGGTCAGGGGTCCGGGAGACCCAGTACTTC. This is translated as CASGSGVRETQYF. The chain is encoded by TRBV28 joined to TRBJ2-5, with TRBD1 tentatively as D gene (6 bases match). Taken from cysteine to phenylalanine, the CDR3 has 13 residues. CDR3 DNA is the only sequence kept; it has 39 bases, read in frame from the first base. The germline V gene specifies MDHEN as CDR1 and SYDVKM as CDR2. Deletion took 8 bases off V and 5 bases off J, with a span of 15 bases between the germline ends.